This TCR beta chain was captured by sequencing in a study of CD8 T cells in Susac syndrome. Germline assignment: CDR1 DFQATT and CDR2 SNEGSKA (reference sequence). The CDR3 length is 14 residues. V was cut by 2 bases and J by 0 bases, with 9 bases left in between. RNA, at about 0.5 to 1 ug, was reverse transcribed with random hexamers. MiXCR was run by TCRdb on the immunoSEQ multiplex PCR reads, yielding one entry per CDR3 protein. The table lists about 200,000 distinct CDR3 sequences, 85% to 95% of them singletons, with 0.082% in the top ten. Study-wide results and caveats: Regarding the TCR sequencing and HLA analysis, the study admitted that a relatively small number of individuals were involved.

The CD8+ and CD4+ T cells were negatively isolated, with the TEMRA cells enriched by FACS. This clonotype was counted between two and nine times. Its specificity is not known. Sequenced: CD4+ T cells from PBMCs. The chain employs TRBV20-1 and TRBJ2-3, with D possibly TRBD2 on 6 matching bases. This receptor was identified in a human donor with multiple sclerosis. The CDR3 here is CSARRGSSTDTQYF. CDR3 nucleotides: TGCAGTGCTAGACGGGGGTCTAGCACAGATACGCAGTATTTT.